These 27 T cell receptor beta chains share one sample of origin, sequenced in a study of breast tumors, draining lymph nodes, adjacent tissues. One entry per CDR3 protein results from TCRdb running MiXCR on the multiplex PCR reads. The top ten hold about a tenth of the sample, which has tens of thousands of distinct CDR3 sequences, about 36% seen once. Sequencing was performed on breast tumor tissue. Receptors originate from a female donor with breast cancer. Some clones in this sample may be carry-over from other donors' samples.

This clonotype came up many times. The rearrangement links TRBV7-8 to TRBJ2-1; the match to TRBD1 covers 9 bases. This CDR3 spans 16 amino acids. The germline gives CDR1 SGHVS, CDR2 FQNEAQ. Germline trimming cut 8 bases from V and 9 bases from J; bases unmatched to any gene: 17. CDR3 nucleotides: TGTGCCAGCGCCCACAGGGGGCGCGGATGGGACGGTGAGCAGTTCTTC. Translating it yields CASAHRGRGWDGEQFF.

This clonotype was picked up many times. The chain couples TRBV6-1 to TRBJ1-5; D is uncertain. The CDR3 loop spans 13 amino acids. Germline lookup yields CDR1 MNHNS and CDR2 SASEGT. V was pared by 10 bases and J by 7 bases, with 17 bases between. The CDR3 is CATLRQAGQPQHF. The CDR3 bases are TGTGCCACCCTTCGACAAGCCGGGCAGCCCCAGCATTTT.

J is TRBJ1-4 and V is TRBV19; D is perhaps TRBD1 (5 bases). Trimming removed 5 bases at V and 5 bases at J, with 30 bases between. Germline CDR1 reads LNHDA; CDR2 reads SQIVND (reference sequence). CDR3 length: 20 amino acids. The CDR3 loop is CASSPTRGVLGTIFNEKLFF. CDR3 nucleotide sequence: TGTGCCAGTAGTCCTACGCGTGGGGTTCTGGGGACTATATTCAATGAAAAACTGTTTTTT.

This rearrangement joins TRBV5-6 to TRBJ1-4; the D gene is possibly TRBD1 (6 bases). This CDR3 spans 18 amino acids. The V gene's germline CDR1 is SGHDT and CDR2 YYEEEE. Trimming removed 0 bases at V and 0 bases at J, with 15 bases between. CDR3 nucleotide sequence: TGTGCCAGCAGCTTGGATCCCACAGGGACCGCAACTAATGAAAAACTGTTTTTT. Translation gives CASSLDPTGTATNEKLFF. The full variable domain, with the rest looked up from reference TRBV5-6 and TRBJ1-4, is DAGVTQSPTHLIKTRGQQVTLRCSPKSGHDTVSWYQQALGQGPQFIFQYYEEEERQRGNFPDRFSGHQFPNYSSELNVNALLLGDSALYLCASSLDPTGTATNEKLFFGSGTQLSVL.

The table lists this clonotype with many counts. This chain connects TRBV7-8 to TRBJ2-1, with D tentatively TRBD2 (5 bases). V shed 5 bases and J shed 5 bases, with 16 bases lying between them. The V gene's germline CDR1 is SGHVS and CDR2 FQNEAQ. There are 15 residues in the CDR3. The CDR3 coding sequence is TGTGCCAGCAGCCCCACCAGCGGTGCTCACAATGAGCAGTTCTTC. As protein: CASSPTSGAHNEQFF. The full variable domain, with the rest looked up from reference TRBV7-8 and TRBJ2-1, is GAGVSQSPRYKVAKRGQDVALRCDPISGHVSLFWYQQALGQGPEFLTYFQNEAQLDKSGLPSDRFFAERPEGSVSTLKIQRTQQEDSAVYLCASSPTSGAHNEQFFGPGTRLTVL.

This clonotype occurred many times. The chain carries TRBV20-1 and TRBJ2-7, with 7 bases fitting TRBD2. The germline V gene encodes CDR1 DFQATT and CDR2 SNEGSKA (reference sequence). The CDR3 loop spans 13 amino acids. V shed 6 bases and J 3 bases; nucleotides not matched to a gene: 8. The CDR3 protein is CSAAGDLYYEQYF. In nucleotides, the CDR3 is TGCAGTGCCGCGGGAGACCTCTACTACGAGCAGTACTTC.

Ten or more counts support this clonotype. For the CDR3, the DNA is TGTGCCAGCCGCTCCGTCTTCCCCGGGACAGGAATCGGTGGGGCCAACGTCCTGACTTTC. Translating it yields CASRSVFPGTGIGGANVLTF. The chain recombines TRBV2 with TRBJ2-6; 8 nucleotides line up with TRBD1. CDR3 length: 20 residues. Germline CDR1 is SNHLY and CDR2 is FYNNEI. V was pared by 8 bases and J by 3 bases, with 21 bases of the junction left unmatched. Using reference TRBV2 and TRBJ2-6 for the parts outside the CDR3, the full variable domain is EPEVTQTPSHQVTQMGQEVILRCVPISNHLYFYWYRQILGQKVEFLVSFYNNEISEKSEIFDDQFSVERPDGSNFTLKIRSTKLEDSAMYFCASRSVFPGTGIGGANVLTFGAGSRLTVL.

By share of the sample, this clonotype is medium-sized. The rearrangement links TRBV19 to TRBJ2-6, with TRBD2 matching over 8 bases. Germline V gene lookup returns CDR1 LNHDA and CDR2 SQIVND (reference sequence). This CDR3 is built from 16 residues. The V gene end was trimmed by 2 bases and the J gene end by 3 bases; junction bases not matched to a gene: 3. This CDR3 reads CASSIRGGHGANVLTF. The CDR3 nucleotides read TGTGCCAGTAGTATACGCGGGGGGCATGGGGCCAACGTCCTGACTTTC.

This clonotype occurred a few times. V and J are TRBV5-1 and TRBJ2-7, with 7 positions matching TRBD2. The CDR3 is 16 residues long. After removal of 0 bases from V and 6 bases from J, the junction contained 12 bases not matched to a gene. Germline CDR1 and CDR2: SGHRS and YFSETQ. Written as DNA, the CDR3 is TGCGCCAGCAGCTTGGTCTCCGGGACTATTGTCCGCGAGCAGTACTTC. Residues: CASSLVSGTIVREQYF.

This clonotype has ten or more counts. The CDR3 sequence is CASSLTGNYEQYF. In DNA form, the CDR3 reads TGCGCCAGCAGCTTAACGGGAAACTACGAGCAGTACTTC. J is TRBJ2-7 and V is TRBV5-1; a weak D match, TRBD2 (5 bases). Between the trimmed V and J ends, which lost 2 bases and 3 bases, there was a span of 9 bases. The CDR3 is 13 residues long. The germline gives CDR1 SGHRS, CDR2 YFSETQ.

The V and J genes are TRBV12-3 or TRBV12-4 and TRBJ2-3, with 11 bases matching TRBD2. After removal of 1 base from V and 5 bases from J, the junction contained 11 bases not matched to a gene. CDR3 size: 18 residues. The CDR3 loop is CASSLGLVAGGGIDTQYF. For the CDR3, the DNA is TGTGCCAGCAGTTTAGGACTGGTAGCGGGAGGGGGAATAGATACGCAGTATTTT.

In this sample, this clonotype turned up many times. V is TRBV7-8 and J is TRBJ1-2; D is uncertain. Germline CDR1 and CDR2: SGHVS and FQNEAQ. There are 12 residues in the CDR3. V dropped 6 bases and J dropped 5 bases, with 10 bases sitting between them. CDR3 sequence (DNA): TGTGCCAGCAGTTCAGGTCCATATGGCTACACCTTC. This codes for CASSSGPYGYTF. Looking up the rest from reference TRBV7-8 and TRBJ1-2 gives the full variable domain: GAGVSQSPRYKVAKRGQDVALRCDPISGHVSLFWYQQALGQGPEFLTYFQNEAQLDKSGLPSDRFFAERPEGSVSTLKIQRTQQEDSAVYLCASSSGPYGYTFGSGTRLTVV.

The chain couples TRBV24-1 to TRBJ2-1, with D perhaps TRBD2 (6 bases). The ends were cut back, 4 bases at V and 9 bases at J, with 12 bases in the middle. Germline values: CDR1 KGHDR, CDR2 SFDVKD. The CDR3 loop spans 13 amino acids. The CDR3 protein is CATSDDEEGEQFF. The CDR3 DNA is TGTGCCACCAGTGACGACGAGGAGGGTGAGCAGTTCTTC.

This clonotype was observed at least ten times. The chain uses TRBV19 and TRBJ2-1; the match to TRBD2 covers 12 bases. From germline, CDR1 is LNHDA and CDR2 SQIVND (reference sequence). The junction had 7 bases not matched to a gene; V was cut back by 4 bases and J by 9 bases. The CDR3 is 15 amino acids. The chain's CDR3 is CASSTRTSGKSEQFF. The CDR3 DNA follows: TGTGCCAGTAGTACACGGACTAGCGGGAAGAGTGAGCAGTTCTTC. The full variable domain, its missing parts supplied by reference TRBV19 and TRBJ2-1, is DGGITQSPKYLFRKEGQNVTLSCEQNLNHDAMYWYRQDPGQGLRLIYYSQIVNDFQKGDIAEGYSVSREKKESFPLTVTSAQKNPTAFYLCASSTRTSGKSEQFFGPGTRLTVL.

This clonotype was recorded many times. This chain uses TRBV7-2 with TRBJ2-3; TRBD1 aligns across 7 bases. The V segment lost 5 bases and the J segment 0 bases; nucleotides outside the gene matches: 8. Germline V gene lookup returns CDR1 SGHTA and CDR2 FQGNSA. This CDR3 is built from 16 residues. The CDR3 loop reads CASSPRQGGSTDTQYF. The CDR3 coding sequence is TGTGCCAGCAGCCCTCGACAGGGCGGGAGCACAGATACGCAGTATTTT.

Only a few counts were recorded for this clonotype. The chain combines TRBV4-1 with TRBJ2-5; the D is unclear. Per the germline V gene, CDR1 is MGHRA and CDR2 is YSYEKL. V lost 0 bases and J 2 bases, leaving 10 bases between the germline ends. The CDR3 sequence is 15 residues long. CDR3 coding DNA: TGCGCCAGCAGCCAAGATCCAGGCCCACAAGAGACCCAGTACTTC. Translation: CASSQDPGPQETQYF.

In its sample, this clonotype was seen many times. The chain recombines TRBV9 with TRBJ2-3, with TRBD2 identical over 13 bases. There are 21 residues in the CDR3. Germline V gene sequence: CDR1 SGDLS, CDR2 YYNGEE. V was clipped by 2 bases and J by 0 bases; unmatched bases: 15. The CDR3 loop reads CASSVRAPGLAGPRSTDTQYF. For the CDR3, the DNA is TGTGCCAGCAGCGTCCGCGCCCCGGGACTAGCGGGACCCCGGAGCACAGATACGCAGTATTTT.

The sample holds many counts of this clonotype. The gene calls are TRBV29-1 and TRBJ2-1; TRBD1 matches at 9 bases. V shed 7 bases and J 10 bases; nucleotides not matched to a gene: 11. Germline V gene data show CDR1 as SQVTM and CDR2 as ANQGSEA. The CDR3 is 13 amino acids. This CDR3 is CSANRDRVGEQFF. CDR3 in DNA: TGCAGCGCCAATAGGGACAGGGTGGGGGAGCAGTTCTTC.

This clonotype was recorded many times. The chain combines TRBV20-1 with TRBJ2-7, with 7 positions matching TRBD2. The germline V gene encodes CDR1 DFQATT and CDR2 SNEGSKA (reference sequence). Unmatched junction bases numbered 12, after V lost 6 bases and J lost 1 base. The CDR3 sequence is 15 residues long. DNA of the CDR3: TGCAGTGCCGCTTTAGGGCCGGGAGGATCCTACGAGCAGTACTTC. Amino acids: CSAALGPGGSYEQYF.

This clonotype showed up just a few times. This chain connects TRBV6-2 or TRBV6-3 to TRBJ2-5; TRBD1 agrees at 7 bases. Germline V gene lookup returns CDR1 MNHEY and CDR2 SVGEGT. The V gene end was trimmed by 6 bases and the J gene end by 4 bases; junction bases not matched to a gene: 11. The CDR3 loop spans 15 amino acids. The CDR3 here is CASSRGQGVGETQYF. In DNA, the CDR3 is TGTGCCAGCAGCCGCGGCCAGGGGGTCGGAGAGACCCAGTACTTC.

This clonotype has a count of ten or more. CDR3 DNA: TGTGCCAGCAGCTTGGGGGGGGGTTCCTACGAGCAGTACTTC. This encodes CASSLGGGSYEQYF. This rearrangement joins TRBV5-5 to TRBJ2-7; 7 bases are shared with TRBD2. CDR1 is SGHKS and CDR2 is YYEKEE in the germline V gene (reference sequence). Trimming removed 0 bases from V and 1 base from J; junction bases left unmatched: 1. There are 14 residues in the CDR3.

As concerns this clonotype: The final CDR3 position lacks the conserved phenylalanine or tryptophan, pointing to a likely read error. The chain carries TRBV20-1 and TRBJ2-1, with a possible D match to TRBD2 (6 bases). Germline lookup yields CDR1 DFQATT and CDR2 SNEGSKA (reference sequence). The CDR3 is made up of 16 amino acids. With 2 bases removed from V and 4 bases from J, the gap between germline ends came to 18 bases. CDR3 loop: CSARSPFAGLYNEQFL. The CDR3 coding sequence is TGCAGTGCTAGATCCCCTTTTGCGGGACTTTACAATGAGCAGTTCCTC.

This clonotype has a count of ten or more. This chain joins TRBV7-6 and TRBJ2-7, with D maybe TRBD1 (5 bases). Per the germline V gene, CDR1 is SGHVS and CDR2 is FNYEAQ. CDR3 length equals 14 residues. The germline V and J ends were trimmed by 1 base and 5 bases, with 12 bases remaining between them. This chain's CDR3 is CASSLEGQGHEQYF. The CDR3, as DNA: TGTGCCAGCAGCTTAGAAGGCCAGGGCCACGAGCAGTACTTC.

The rearrangement joins TRBV6-5 to TRBJ2-7; 7 bases fit TRBD1. V was pared by 6 bases and J by 6 bases, with 2 bases of the junction left unmatched. The CDR3 totals 11 residues. Germline V lookup: CDR1 MNHEY, CDR2 SVGAGI. In nucleotides, the CDR3 is TGTGCCAGCAGGACAGGGTTCGAGCAGTACTTC. Translated, it gives CASRTGFEQYF.

This clonotype is labeled medium-sized. In DNA form, the CDR3 reads TGCAGCGTTGACTCGCGGGAGACGGGCCAAGAGACCCAGTACTTC. It is translated as CSVDSRETGQETQYF. This chain connects TRBV29-1 to TRBJ2-5, with TRBD2 identical over 7 bases. Germline-derived CDR1 and CDR2 are SQVTM and ANQGSEA. This CDR3 has 15 amino acids. V lost 3 bases and J lost 1; bases outside the gene matches: 8.

The table lists this clonotype with many counts. The rearrangement joins TRBV5-6 to TRBJ2-7; perhaps TRBD1 as D (6 bases). The germline V gene has CDR1 SGHDT and CDR2 YYEEEE. The CDR3 contains 12 residues. V lost 5 bases to trimming and J lost 7 bases, with 13 bases between them. CDR3 in DNA: TGTGCCAGCAGGATTCTGAGGGGGGAGCAGTACTTC. Its protein is CASRILRGEQYF.

This clonotype appeared many times. The chain carries TRBV9 and TRBJ2-3; 12 bases map to TRBD2. The CDR3 has 17 amino acids. V dropped 4 bases and J dropped 4; count of bases not matched to a gene: 10. Per the germline V gene, CDR1 is SGDLS and CDR2 is YYNGEE. The CDR3 coding sequence is TGTGCCAGCAGCCTAGGGCGGACTAGCGGGATGTCAGATACGCAGTATTTT. Protein: CASSLGRTSGMSDTQYF.